The next 23 T cell receptor beta chains were all read from a single sample in a study of blood T cell repertoires in COVID-19 (dated by TCRdb to 2019 to 2021). Receptor amplification or capture employed the immunoSEQ multiplex PCR assay. TCRdb's version of the immuneACCESS table is confined to in-frame rearrangements and falls short of the full clone set. An unresolved V gene accounts for under half of the shortfall where checked; the remainder is of unknown origin. Counted in this sample were roughly 280,000 clones; about 89% of them appeared once. The top ten constitute around 9% of the sample. The sample taken for sequencing was peripheral blood. The receptor source for this set is a man between 35 and 55 years old with active or convalescent COVID-19.

The chain links TRBV7-3 to TRBJ2-1, with TRBD2 identical over 12 bases. Per germline, CDR1 SGHTA and CDR2 FQGTGA. The CDR3 runs 16 residues. The V and J ends lost 0 bases and 7 bases, in that order; junction bases with no gene match: 4. This CDR3 is CASSLTVLAGGNEQFF. In DNA form, the CDR3 reads TGTGCCAGCAGCTTAACGGTACTAGCGGGGGGTAATGAGCAGTTCTTC.

About this clone: The same CDR3 arises from other DNA sequences in this sample as well. The chain combines TRBV7-2 with TRBJ1-5, with D maybe TRBD1 (5 bases). The germline V gene has CDR1 SGHTA and CDR2 FQGNSA. This CDR3 has 15 residues. V lost 4 bases and J lost 4, with 14 bases in between. Here the CDR3 DNA reads TGTGCCAGCAGCTCCCGGGTCGGGGGGAATCAGCCCCAGCATTTT. Encoded protein: CASSSRVGGNQPQHF.

The CDR3 region is CASRAPGSYNSPLHF. DNA for the CDR3: TGTGCCAGCAGGGCCCCGGGCTCCTATAATTCACCCCTCCACTTT. J is TRBJ1-6 and V is TRBV6-5; no clear D gene. CDR1 and CDR2 (germline): MNHEY, SVGAGI. CDR3 length: 15 residues. Trimming removed 6 bases at V and 0 bases at J, with 9 bases between.

The chain has TRBV7-3 and TRBJ2-3; 7 bases are a match to TRBD2. The V gene end was trimmed by 2 bases and the J gene end by 0 bases; junction bases not matched to a gene: 14. The CDR3 length is 19 residues. Per the germline V gene, CDR1 is SGHTA and CDR2 is FQGTGA. In DNA form, the CDR3 reads TGTGCCAGCAGCTTAGGTCTTAGTAGCGGGCCCCCTAGCACAGATACGCAGTATTTT. This sequence encodes CASSLGLSSGPPSTDTQYF.

The chain links TRBV29-1 to TRBJ1-2, with 11 bases aligning to TRBD1. CDR3 length: 14 residues. J lost 3 bases, V lost 7 bases, and 7 bases had no gene match. Germline loops: CDR1 SQVTM, CDR2 ANQGSEA. CDR3 nucleotides: TGCAGCGCCGTCCCGGGACAGGGGGACTATGGCTACACCTTC. It translates to CSAVPGQGDYGYTF.

This sequence joins TRBV9 and TRBJ2-7, with 11 bases that match TRBD2. V lost 4 bases to trimming and J lost 6 bases; unmatched junction nucleotides: 6. This CDR3 is 14 amino acids long. Per the germline V gene, CDR1 is SGDLS and CDR2 is YYNGEE. The CDR3 is CASSPLAGGSEQYF. The CDR3 nucleotides read TGTGCCAGCAGCCCTCTAGCGGGAGGAAGCGAGCAGTACTTC.

The chain combines TRBV27 with TRBJ1-2, with 7 bases fitting TRBD1. The CDR3 contains 13 residues. Losses at the gene ends were 6 bases for V and 8 bases for J; bases not matched to a gene: 9. Germline values: CDR1 MNHEY, CDR2 SMNVEV (reference sequence). CDR3 loop: CASRVLQGTGYTF. CDR3 DNA: TGTGCCAGCAGGGTTTTACAGGGGACCGGCTACACCTTC.

This chain uses TRBV15 with TRBJ1-1; tentatively, D is TRBD1 (5 bases). Germline CDR1 LNHNV, CDR2 YYDKDF (reference sequence). The length of the CDR3 is 15 residues. V was trimmed by 0 bases and J by 0 bases, leaving 8 bases between them. The CDR3 is CATSRDQGLNTEAFF. Written as DNA, the CDR3 is TGTGCCACCAGCAGAGACCAGGGTTTGAACACTGAAGCTTTCTTT.

The chain has TRBV28 and TRBJ2-3; perhaps TRBD2 as D (7 bases). The CDR3 runs 15 residues. Germline CDR1 and CDR2: MDHEN and SYDVKM. V was cut by 7 bases and J by 1 base, with 15 bases left in between. CDR3 bases: TGTGCCAGCAAGATCGGGCGGGGGCGCACAGATACGCAGTATTTT. It encodes CASKIGRGRTDTQYF.

In its sample, this clone was seen once. V gene TRBV18 combines with J gene TRBJ2-6, with D possibly TRBD2 on 6 matching bases. The V gene's germline CDR1 is KGHSH and CDR2 LQKENI. V was pared by 3 bases and J by 1 base, with 10 bases between. The CDR3 has 16 amino acids. The CDR3 DNA sequence: TGTGCCAGCTCACCGGCAGGGAGGTCTGGGGCCAACGTCCTGACTTTC. Residues: CASSPAGRSGANVLTF.

The chain combines TRBV5-8 with TRBJ2-7; 11 nucleotides match TRBD2. The germline CDR1 and CDR2 sequences are SGHTS and YDEGEE. Trimming took 4 bases from V and 7 from J; bases not matched to a gene: 10. The CDR3 runs 15 residues. This chain's CDR3 is CASSPPGLAAGEQYF. The CDR3 DNA sequence: TGTGCCAGCAGCCCACCGGGACTAGCGGCAGGGGAGCAGTACTTC.

The V call is TRBV30, the J call TRBJ2-7; D gene unclear. The CDR3 totals 15 residues. Germline lookup yields CDR1 GTSNPN and CDR2 SVGIG (reference sequence). The ends were cut back, 4 bases at V and 3 bases at J, with 19 bases in the middle. The CDR3 nucleotides read TGTGCCTGGACTGAGGATTTCAACCCTTTCTACGAGCAGTACTTC. It translates to CAWTEDFNPFYEQYF.

The genes are TRBV5-1 and TRBJ2-4, with TRBD2 matching over 13 bases. V lost 4 bases and J lost 4; bases outside the gene matches: 5. The CDR3 length is 16 residues. Germline V gene lookup returns CDR1 SGHRS and CDR2 YFSETQ. The CDR3 loop is CASSPGLAGAKNIQYF. The CDR3, as DNA: TGCGCCAGCAGCCCCGGACTAGCGGGGGCTAAAAACATTCAGTACTTC.

The chain employs TRBV18 and TRBJ2-7; 9 nucleotides agree with TRBD1. This CDR3 has 13 amino acids. The V gene's germline CDR1 is KGHSH and CDR2 LQKENI. The trim removed 4 bases at V and 6 bases at J, leaving 4 bases unmatched. This CDR3 reads CASSQGQGIEQYF. The CDR3 region has the DNA TGTGCCAGCTCACAGGGACAGGGAATCGAGCAGTACTTC. Variable domain in full (rest from reference TRBV18 and TRBJ2-7): NAGVMQNPRHLVRRRGQEARLRCSPMKGHSHVYWYRQLPEEGLKFMVYLQKENIIDESGMPKERFSAEFPKEGPSILRIQQVVRGDSAAYFCASSQGQGIEQYFGPGTRLTVT.

This chain connects TRBV7-9 to TRBJ1-2; 8 bases are shared with TRBD1. Germline CDR1 and CDR2: SEHNR and FQNEAQ (reference sequence). This CDR3 is built from 15 residues. V trimming: 5 bases; J trimming: 5 bases; junction bases outside the gene matches: 10. In DNA form, the CDR3 reads TGTGCCAGCAGCCCACAGGGGGTCGTCGTATATGGCTACACCTTC. Translation gives CASSPQGVVVYGYTF.

V is TRBV14 and J is TRBJ2-7; D is possibly TRBD2 (5 bases). The ends were cut back, 3 bases at V and 4 bases at J, with 10 bases in the middle. The CDR3 is 13 residues long. Per the germline V gene, CDR1 is SGHDN and CDR2 is FVKESK. CDR3 nucleotide sequence: TGTGCCAGCAGCCAGGACTGGATGTACGAGCAGTACTTC. Translated, it gives CASSQDWMYEQYF.

This chain uses TRBV9 with TRBJ1-2; possible D gene TRBD1, 5 bases. In germline, CDR1 is SGDLS, CDR2 YYNGEE. The length of the CDR3 is 13 residues. The V and J ends lost 5 bases and 5 bases respectively, with 13 bases between them. The CDR3 DNA is TGTGCCAGCAGTGTTATCACAGGATATGGCTACACCTTC. Translation: CASSVITGYGYTF.

The CDR3 sequence is CSARGSAGYTF. The CDR3 nucleotides read TGCAGTGCTAGAGGGAGTGCTGGCTACACCTTC. The rearrangement links TRBV20-1 to TRBJ1-2, with D uncertain. The germline V gene has CDR1 DFQATT and CDR2 SNEGSKA (reference sequence). Between the trimmed V and J ends, which lost 1 base and 7 bases, there was a span of 7 bases. The CDR3 has 11 amino acids.

V gene TRBV28 combines with J gene TRBJ1-1, with a possible D match to TRBD1 (6 bases). This CDR3 comprises 13 residues. V lost 7 bases and J lost 1, with 10 bases in between. The germline CDR1 and CDR2 sequences are MDHEN and SYDVKM. The CDR3 DNA reads TGTGCCAGCACGGACAGCCAGAACACTGAAGCTTTCTTT. Encoded protein: CASTDSQNTEAFF.

The chain couples TRBV7-9 to TRBJ1-1, with D hard to call. The CDR3 contains 11 residues. V gave up 4 bases and J gave up 11 bases, with 11 bases separating them. CDR1 and CDR2 from the germline V gene are SEHNR and FQNEAQ (reference sequence). The CDR3 loop is CASSWESRAFF. The CDR3 DNA is TGTGCCAGCAGCTGGGAGAGTAGGGCTTTCTTT. Full variable domain (remainder filled in from reference TRBV7-9 and TRBJ1-1): DTGVSQNPRHKITKRGQNVTFRCDPISEHNRLYWYRQTLGQGPEFLTYFQNEAQLEKSRLLSDRFSAERPKGSFSTLEIQRTEQGDSAMYLCASSWESRAFFGQGTRLTVV.

The V and J genes are TRBV6-2 or TRBV6-3 and TRBJ2-1; 8 nucleotides agree with TRBD2. Germline CDR1 MNHEY, CDR2 SVGEGT. The CDR3 loop spans 16 amino acids. With V trimmed by 0 bases and J by 5 bases, 6 bases remained unmatched. The CDR3 coding sequence is TGTGCCAGCAGTTACTCCCGGGAGGGACGTAACAATGAGCAGTTCTTC. This encodes CASSYSREGRNNEQFF.

The chain couples TRBV6-1 to TRBJ1-2; D not resolved. The germline V and J ends were trimmed by 2 bases and 1 base, with 17 bases remaining between them. Germline assignment: CDR1 MNHNS and CDR2 SASEGT. This CDR3 comprises 17 residues. CDR3 in amino acids: CASSESLRLTDNYGYTF. CDR3 coding DNA: TGTGCCAGCAGTGAATCATTGAGACTGACGGATAACTATGGCTACACCTTC.

The rearrangement joins TRBV27 to TRBJ2-6; perhaps TRBD2 as D (6 bases). The CDR3 is 15 residues long. V dropped 4 bases and J dropped 3 bases, with 10 bases sitting between them. Germline V gives CDR1 MNHEY, CDR2 SMNVEV (reference sequence). CDR3 in DNA: TGTGCCAGCAGTTCGCCCGGGAGTGGGGCCAACGTCCTGACTTTC. It yields the protein CASSSPGSGANVLTF.